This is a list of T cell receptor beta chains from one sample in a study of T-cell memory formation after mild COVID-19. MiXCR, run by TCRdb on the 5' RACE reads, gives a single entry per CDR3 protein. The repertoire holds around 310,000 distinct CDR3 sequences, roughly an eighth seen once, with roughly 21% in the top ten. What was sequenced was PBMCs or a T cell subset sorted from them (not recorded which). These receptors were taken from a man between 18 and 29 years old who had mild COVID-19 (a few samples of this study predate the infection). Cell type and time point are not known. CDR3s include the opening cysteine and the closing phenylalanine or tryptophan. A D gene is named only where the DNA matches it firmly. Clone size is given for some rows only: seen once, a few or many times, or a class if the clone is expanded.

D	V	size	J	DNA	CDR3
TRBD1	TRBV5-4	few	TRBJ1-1	TGTGCCAGCAGCTTCGGGGACAGTTCGAGCACTGAAGCTTTCTTT	CASSFGDSSSTEAFF
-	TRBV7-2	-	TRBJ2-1	TGTGCCAGCAGTCCCGTCTACAATGAGCAGTTCTTC	CASSPVYNEQFF
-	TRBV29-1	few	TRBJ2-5	TGCAGCGTTGAAGGGGGCGAGACCCAGTACTTC	CSVEGGETQYF
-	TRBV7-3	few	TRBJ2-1	TGTGCCAGCAGTCTCGAGGCACTAGACAATGAGCAGTTCTTC	CASSLEALDNEQFF
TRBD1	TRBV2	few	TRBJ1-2	TGTGCCAGCAGGAAGGACAGGGAGAATGGCTACACCTTC	CASRKDRENGYTF
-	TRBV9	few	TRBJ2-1	TGTGCCAGCAGCGTAGACGACTTTCCGAATGAGCAGTTCTTC	CASSVDDFPNEQFF
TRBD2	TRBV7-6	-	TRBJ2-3	TGTGCCAGCAGCGTGGGCGGGGGGCTGACAGATACGCAGTATTTT	CASSVGGGLTDTQYF
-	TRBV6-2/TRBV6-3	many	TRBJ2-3	TGTGCCAGCAGGATCGACGGGAGTGGGAGTTCGCAGTATTTT	CASRIDGSGSSQYF
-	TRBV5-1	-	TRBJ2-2	TGCGCCAGCAGCTTGGCCGGGGAGGGGGAGCTGTTTTTT	CASSLAGEGELFF
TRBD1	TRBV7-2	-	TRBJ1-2	TGTGCCAGCAGCCCACACGGACAGGGAGGTGGCTACACCTTC	CASSPHGQGGGYTF
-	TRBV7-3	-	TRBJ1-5	TGTGCCAGCAGCTTAATAGGACTGAAAAATAGCAATCAGCCCCAGCATTTT	CASSLIGLKNSNQPQHF
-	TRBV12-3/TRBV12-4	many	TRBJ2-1	TGTGCCAGCAGTTTACAGGGTCTCTACAATGAGCAGTTCTTC	CASSLQGLYNEQFF
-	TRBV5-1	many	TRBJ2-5	TGCGCCAGCAGCTTGGGGACTACTAAAGAGACCCAGTACTTC	CASSLGTTKETQYF
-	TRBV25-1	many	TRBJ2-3	TGTGCCAGCAGTGTAAAGCTTTTCACAGATACGCAGTATTTT	CASSVKLFTDTQYF
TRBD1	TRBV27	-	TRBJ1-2	TGTGCCAGCAGTCCGGGGACAGAGAACCTATATGGCTACACCTTC	CASSPGTENLYGYTF
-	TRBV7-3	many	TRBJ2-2	TGTGCCAGCAGCTCCGGCAGCCACGTCAACACCGGGGAGCTGTTTTTT	CASSSGSHVNTGELFF